The table lists the clone carrying this T cell receptor beta chain with a few counts. Its specificity is unknown. CDR1 and CDR2 (germline): SGHRS, YFSETQ. CDR3 size: 15 residues. Unmatched junction bases numbered 2, after V lost 3 bases and J lost 0 bases. The data derive from a study of CD8 T cells in ankylosing spondylitis. Study results and caveats: Clones tied to disease were said to be significantly enriched in matched ankylosing spondylitis synovial fluid. A TCR beta motif of eight or nine highly homologous variants seemed to mark ankylosing spondylitis blood.

A quantitative 5'-RACE method, one with molecular barcodes, was used to make TCR beta libraries. In TCRdb, the 5' RACE reads were re-called with MiXCR into one record per CDR3 protein. In the table there are about 540,000 distinct CDR3 sequences, approximately 12% of which are singletons. The chain combines TRBV5-1 with TRBJ1-4, with TRBD1 identical over 7 bases. The sample taken for sequencing was blood, either unsorted or a sorted T cell fraction (not recorded which). The clonotype was recovered from a male donor with ankylosing spondylitis. CDR3 sequence: CASSWDSTTNEKLFF. As DNA, the CDR3 is TGCGCCAGCAGCTGGGACAGCACAACTAATGAAAAACTGTTTTTT.